The 15 T cell receptor beta chains below all came from one sample that was sequenced in a study of Ad26.COV2.S vaccination and SARS-CoV-2 variants. Data came from immunoSEQ multiplex PCR; TCRdb stores just in-frame clones and leaves some out. The profile shows around 170,000 clones, about 83% of them singletons. This specimen was peripheral blood, taken after recovery from COVID-19. These receptors came from a human donor who had recovered from COVID-19.

CDR3 amino acids: CASSQASGREGLFF. The CDR3 DNA reads TGTGCCAGCAGCCAAGCCTCAGGGAGGGAAGGACTGTTTTTT. This chain links TRBV3-1 (or the pseudogene TRBV3-2) with TRBJ1-4; a possible D gene is TRBD1 (5 bases). Trimming pared 1 base from V and 13 bases from J, leaving 16 bases between. This CDR3 is built from 14 residues. The germline CDR1 and CDR2 sequences are LGHDT and YNNKEL (reference sequence).

The V and J genes are TRBV5-1 and TRBJ2-2; 8 bases match TRBD2. CDR3 length: 15 amino acids. J was trimmed by 3 bases and V by 1 base; bases with no gene match: 2. Germline lookup yields CDR1 SGHRS and CDR2 YFSETQ. The CDR3 nucleotides are TGCGCCAGCAGCTTGACTAGCGGATACACCGGGGAGCTGTTTTTT. Translated, it gives CASSLTSGYTGELFF.

This rearrangement joins TRBV6-5 to TRBJ2-7, with D perhaps matching TRBD2 (5 bases). This CDR3 contains 12 residues. Germline V lookup: CDR1 MNHEY, CDR2 SVGAGI. V lost 5 bases, J lost 12 bases, and 17 bases lay in between. The CDR3 spells CASSIGPPEGYF. CDR3 coding DNA: TGTGCCAGCAGTATCGGACCCCCCGAGGGGTACTTC.

This chain connects TRBV2 to TRBJ1-4; TRBD1 matches 7 bases. J lost 7 bases, V lost 8 bases, and 10 bases had no gene match. This CDR3 has 14 amino acids. CDR1 and CDR2 (germline): SNHLY, FYNNEI. As DNA, the CDR3 is TGTGCCAGCGGGGAGGGGGACAGTGGTGAAAAACTGTTTTTT. This codes for CASGEGDSGEKLFF.

The rearrangement links TRBV9 to TRBJ2-7, with D possibly TRBD2 on 6 matching bases. CDR1 is SGDLS and CDR2 is YYNGEE in the germline V gene. The ends were cut back, 0 bases at V and 4 bases at J, with 11 bases in the middle. CDR3 length: 14 amino acids. The CDR3 region is CASSVGPGAYEQYF. Written as DNA, the CDR3 is TGTGCCAGCAGCGTAGGCCCGGGAGCATACGAGCAGTACTTC.

The rearrangement links TRBV5-1 to TRBJ2-3; possible D gene TRBD1, 5 bases. The V gene lost 1 base and the J gene lost 0 bases, with 9 bases spanning the gap. Germline lookup yields CDR1 SGHRS and CDR2 YFSETQ. This CDR3 spans 15 amino acids. CDR3: CASSLRTGSTDTQYF. Here the CDR3 DNA reads TGCGCCAGCAGCTTGAGAACAGGTAGCACAGATACGCAGTATTTT.

The rearrangement uses TRBV7-9 and TRBJ2-7; a possible D gene is TRBD2 (6 bases). The CDR3 runs 16 residues. CDR1 and CDR2 (germline): SEHNR, FQNEAQ (reference sequence). With 1 base removed from V and 1 base from J, the gap between germline ends came to 14 bases. The CDR3 DNA follows: TGTGCCAGCAGCTTAGGCGGGGACGAGGTGTCCTACGAGCAGTACTTC. Residues: CASSLGGDEVSYEQYF.

The chain recombines TRBV4-2 with TRBJ2-6, with D unresolved. Per the germline V gene, CDR1 is LGHNA and CDR2 is YNFKEQ. This CDR3 has 17 amino acids. Trimming took 0 bases from V and 2 from J, leaving 11 bases between them. The CDR3 is CASSQDTAAAGANVLTF. CDR3 DNA: TGTGCCAGCAGCCAAGATACGGCGGCCGCTGGGGCCAACGTCCTGACTTTC.

The CDR3 DNA is TGTGCCAGCACATCTACAGGTTCCTATAATTCACCCCTCCACTTT. Protein product: CASTSTGSYNSPLHF. V gene TRBV9 combines with J gene TRBJ1-6; D might be TRBD1 (5 bases). The CDR3 extends over 15 amino acids. V was pared by 6 bases and J by 1 base, with 11 bases between. CDR1 and CDR2 (germline): SGDLS, YYNGEE.

V and J are TRBV12-3 or TRBV12-4 and TRBJ2-7; possibly TRBD1 for D (6 bases). This CDR3 contains 13 residues. V lost 5 bases, J lost 6 bases, and 14 bases lay in between. The chain's CDR3 is CASSPTGKGEQYF. CDR3 nucleotides: TGTGCCAGCAGTCCTACAGGGAAGGGCGAGCAGTACTTC.

This CDR3 is CASSLAPDSLLYEQYF. CDR3 coding DNA: TGCGCCAGCAGCTTGGCCCCGGACTCTCTACTCTACGAGCAGTACTTC. The rearrangement uses TRBV5-1 and TRBJ2-7; tentative D call: TRBD2 (5 bases). Germline V CDR1 and CDR2: SGHRS, YFSETQ. V lost 0 bases to trimming and J lost 3 bases, with 16 bases between them. The CDR3 consists of 16 residues.

DNA for the CDR3: TGTGCCAGCAGTGGACGGGGGGATCACTATGGCTACACCTTC. Translated: CASSGRGDHYGYTF. The chain combines TRBV2 with TRBJ1-2, with a tentative D call TRBD1 (5 bases). CDR3 length: 14 amino acids. V was clipped by 4 bases and J by 3 bases, with 12 bases between them. The V gene's germline CDR1 is SNHLY and CDR2 FYNNEI.

The gene calls are TRBV2 and TRBJ2-3; D possibly corresponds to TRBD1 (5 bases). The V end lost 7 bases, the J end lost 4 bases, and 9 bases lay between the germline ends. The CDR3 length is 12 residues. CDR1 SNHLY and CDR2 FYNNEI come from the germline V gene. Written as DNA, the CDR3 is TGTGCCAGCAACCAGGGCCCAGATACGCAGTATTTT. Amino acids: CASNQGPDTQYF.

Only one count was recorded for this clone. The chain links TRBV19 to TRBJ1-2; TRBD1 is a possible D gene (6 bases). The CDR3 covers 13 residues. Trimming took 4 bases from V and 2 from J, leaving 8 bases between them. CDR1 and CDR2 from the germline V gene are LNHDA and SQIVND (reference sequence). This CDR3 is CASSNQGNYGYTF. The CDR3 DNA follows: TGTGCCAGTAGTAACCAGGGGAACTATGGCTACACCTTC.

V and J are TRBV7-2 and TRBJ2-3, with 9 bases matching TRBD2. V lost 1 base, J lost 2 bases, and 4 bases stayed unmatched. This CDR3 is built from 16 residues. Germline loops: CDR1 SGHTA, CDR2 FQGNSA. The CDR3 protein is CASSLGLAGYTDTQYF. The CDR3 nucleotides are TGTGCCAGCAGCTTAGGGCTAGCGGGGTACACAGATACGCAGTATTTT.